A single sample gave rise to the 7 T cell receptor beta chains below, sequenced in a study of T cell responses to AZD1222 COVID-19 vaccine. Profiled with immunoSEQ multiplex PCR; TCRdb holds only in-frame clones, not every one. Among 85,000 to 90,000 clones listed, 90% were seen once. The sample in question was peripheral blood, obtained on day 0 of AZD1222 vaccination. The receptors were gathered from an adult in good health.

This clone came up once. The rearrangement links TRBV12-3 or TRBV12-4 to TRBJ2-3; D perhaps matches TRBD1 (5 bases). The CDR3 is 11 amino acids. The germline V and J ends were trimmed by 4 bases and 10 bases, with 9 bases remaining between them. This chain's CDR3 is CASSYRSSQYF. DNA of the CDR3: TGTGCCAGCAGTTACAGGTCTTCGCAGTATTTT.

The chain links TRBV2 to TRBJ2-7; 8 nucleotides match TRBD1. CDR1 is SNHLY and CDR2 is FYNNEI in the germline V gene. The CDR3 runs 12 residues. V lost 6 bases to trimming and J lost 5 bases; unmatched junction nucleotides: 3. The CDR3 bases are TGTGCCAGCAGCCCGGACAGGGACGAGCAGTACTTC. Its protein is CASSPDRDEQYF.

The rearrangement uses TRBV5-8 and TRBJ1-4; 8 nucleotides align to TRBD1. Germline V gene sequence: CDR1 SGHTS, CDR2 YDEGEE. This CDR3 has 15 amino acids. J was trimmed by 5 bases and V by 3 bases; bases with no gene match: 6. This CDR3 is CASSSDRGWNEKLFF. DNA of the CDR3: TGTGCCAGCAGCTCCGACAGGGGTTGGAATGAAAAACTGTTTTTT.

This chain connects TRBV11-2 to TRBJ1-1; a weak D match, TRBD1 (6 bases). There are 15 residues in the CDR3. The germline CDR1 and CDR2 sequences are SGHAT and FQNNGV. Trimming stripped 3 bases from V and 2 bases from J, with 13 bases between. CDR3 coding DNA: TGTGCCAGCAGCTTCGACAGGATAAGAAACACTGAAGCTTTCTTT. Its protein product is CASSFDRIRNTEAFF.

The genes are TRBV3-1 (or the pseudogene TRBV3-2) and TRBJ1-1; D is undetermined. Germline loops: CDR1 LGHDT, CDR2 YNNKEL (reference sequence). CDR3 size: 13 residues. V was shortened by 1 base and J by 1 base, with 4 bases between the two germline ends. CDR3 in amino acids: CASSQVTNTEAFF. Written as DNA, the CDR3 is TGTGCCAGCAGCCAAGTCACGAACACTGAAGCTTTCTTT.

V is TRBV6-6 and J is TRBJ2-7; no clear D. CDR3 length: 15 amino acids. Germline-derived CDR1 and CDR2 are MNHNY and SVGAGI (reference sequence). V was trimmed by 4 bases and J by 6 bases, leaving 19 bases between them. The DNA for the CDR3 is TGTGCCAGCAGTTTAACCGGGCCATCCACCTCCGAGCAGTACTTC. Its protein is CASSLTGPSTSEQYF.

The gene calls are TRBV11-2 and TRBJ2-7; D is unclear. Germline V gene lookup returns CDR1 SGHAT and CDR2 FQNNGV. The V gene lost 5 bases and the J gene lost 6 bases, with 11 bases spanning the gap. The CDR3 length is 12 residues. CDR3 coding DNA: TGTGCCAGCAGCATTAGCCGTGGCGAGCAGTACTTC. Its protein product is CASSISRGEQYF.